The T cell receptor beta chain under discussion was sequenced for a study of T cells after yellow fever vaccination. Germline V gene data show CDR1 as SGHVS and CDR2 as FQNEAQ. Trimming took off 1 base at V and 5 bases at J, with 8 bases between the two ends. This CDR3 is 13 amino acids long. This clonotype was found many times. MiXCR, run by TCRdb on the 5' RACE reads, gives a single entry per CDR3 protein. This sample carries about 260,000 distinct CDR3 sequences, roughly 5.6% of them seen once, and the ten largest clones take approximately 3.5%. This clonotype originated in a young man who received the YFV17D yellow fever vaccine. This chain joins TRBV7-8 and TRBJ2-5, with D possibly being TRBD1 (6 bases). Sample: CD4+ T cells sorted from PBMCs, taken on the day of the yellow fever booster vaccination. The CDR3 nucleotides read TGTGCCAGCAGCTTAGAAACAGGGGAGACCCAGTACTTC. Protein product: CASSLETGETQYF.